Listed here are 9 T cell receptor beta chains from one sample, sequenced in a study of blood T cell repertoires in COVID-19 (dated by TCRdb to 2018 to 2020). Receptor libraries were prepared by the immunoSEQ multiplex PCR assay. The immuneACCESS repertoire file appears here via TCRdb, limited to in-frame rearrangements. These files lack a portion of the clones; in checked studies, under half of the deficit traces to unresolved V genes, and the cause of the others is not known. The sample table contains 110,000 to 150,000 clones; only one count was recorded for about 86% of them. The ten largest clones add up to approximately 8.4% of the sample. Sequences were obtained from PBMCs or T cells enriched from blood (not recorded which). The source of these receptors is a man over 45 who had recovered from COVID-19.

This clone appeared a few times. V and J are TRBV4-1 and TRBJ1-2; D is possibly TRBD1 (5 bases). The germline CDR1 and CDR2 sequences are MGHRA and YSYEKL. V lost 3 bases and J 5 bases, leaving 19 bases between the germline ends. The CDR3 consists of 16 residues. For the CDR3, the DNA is TGCGCCAGCAGCCAGACCATTGACAGTCTGGGGTATGGCTACACCTTC. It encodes CASSQTIDSLGYGYTF.

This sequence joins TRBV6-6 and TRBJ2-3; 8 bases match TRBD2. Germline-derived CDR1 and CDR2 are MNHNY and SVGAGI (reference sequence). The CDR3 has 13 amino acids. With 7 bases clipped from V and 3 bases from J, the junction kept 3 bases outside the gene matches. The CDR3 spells CASNSGVTDTQYF. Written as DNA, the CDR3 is TGTGCCAGCAATAGCGGGGTAACAGATACGCAGTATTTT.

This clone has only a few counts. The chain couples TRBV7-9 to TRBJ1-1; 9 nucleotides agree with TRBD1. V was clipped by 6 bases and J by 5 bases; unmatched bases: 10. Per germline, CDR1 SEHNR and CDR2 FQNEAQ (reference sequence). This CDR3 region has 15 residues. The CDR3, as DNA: TGTGCCAGCAGTCGTACAGGGGGCGGAAGGACTGAAGCTTTCTTT. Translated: CASSRTGGGRTEAFF.

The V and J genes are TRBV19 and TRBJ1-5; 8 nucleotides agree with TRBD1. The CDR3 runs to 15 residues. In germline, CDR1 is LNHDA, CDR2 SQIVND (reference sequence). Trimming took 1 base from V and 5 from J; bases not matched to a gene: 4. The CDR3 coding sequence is TGTGCCAGTAGTATAGGGACAGGGACCTATCAGCCCCAGCATTTT. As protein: CASSIGTGTYQPQHF.

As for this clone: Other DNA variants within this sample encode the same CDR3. This CDR3 reads CASSLDRNTEAFF. CDR3 nucleotide sequence: TGCGCCAGCAGCTTGGACAGAAACACTGAAGCTTTCTTT. The genes are TRBV5-1 and TRBJ1-1; D gene unclear. The germline CDR1 and CDR2 sequences are SGHRS and YFSETQ. V was shortened by 0 bases and J by 2 bases, with 5 bases between the two germline ends. The CDR3 is 13 residues long.

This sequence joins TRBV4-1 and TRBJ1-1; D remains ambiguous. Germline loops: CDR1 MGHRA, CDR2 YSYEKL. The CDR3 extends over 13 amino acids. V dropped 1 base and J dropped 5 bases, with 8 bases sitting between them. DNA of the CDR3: TGCGCCAGCAGCCAAGCCGAGCTGACTGAAGCTTTCTTT. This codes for CASSQAELTEAFF.

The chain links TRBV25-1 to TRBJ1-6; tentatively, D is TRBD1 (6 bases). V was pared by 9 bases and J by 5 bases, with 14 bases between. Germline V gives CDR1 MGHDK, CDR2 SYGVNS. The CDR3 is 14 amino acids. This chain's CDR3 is CASKGTPDNSPLHF. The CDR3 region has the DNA TGTGCCAGTAAAGGGACACCCGATAATTCACCCCTCCACTTT.

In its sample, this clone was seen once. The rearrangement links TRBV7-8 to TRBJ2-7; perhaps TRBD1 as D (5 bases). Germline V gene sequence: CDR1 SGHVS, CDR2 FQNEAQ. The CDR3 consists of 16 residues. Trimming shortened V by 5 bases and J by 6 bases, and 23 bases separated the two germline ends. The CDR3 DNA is TGTGCCAGCAGCCCTAGAGGTGGGGCTTCCCCGGGCGAGCAGTACTTC. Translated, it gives CASSPRGGASPGEQYF.

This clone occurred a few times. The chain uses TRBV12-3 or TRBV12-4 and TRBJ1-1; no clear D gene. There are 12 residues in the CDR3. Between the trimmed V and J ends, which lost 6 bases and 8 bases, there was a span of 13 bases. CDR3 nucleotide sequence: TGTGCCAGCAGGGCCCATGCATCCGAAGCTTTCTTT. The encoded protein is CASRAHASEAFF.